This T cell receptor beta chain was captured in a study of vaccination effects on CD4 cells after COVID-19. Background on the study: Relative to the second dose, post-vaccine samples were obtained a median of 72 days later. Overall study results and limits: Clonal contraction was marked in infection- and vaccine-induced clones late after vaccination. Nearly all vaccine-induced clones in healthy recipients recognized only SARS-CoV-2.

In this sample, this clone turned up a few times. Antigen specificity is unknown. Sequencing was performed with immunoSEQ multiplex PCR; in TCRdb, only in-frame clones are kept and a portion is missing. The repertoire holds approximately 61,000 clones, roughly 73% seen once, with 1% to 1.5% in the top ten. Using viral peptide pools, the ViraFEST assay grew out antigen-specific CD4+ T cells prior to sequencing. When about ten days of culture had elapsed, CD4+ T cells were isolated. Participants were vaccinated with two doses of either the BNT162b2 or mRNA-1273 vaccine. The germline CDR1 and CDR2 sequences are SGHDT and YYEEEE. This CDR3 is built from 13 residues. Deletions cut 0 bases from V and 4 bases from J, with 2 bases between.

This TCR came from a human donor who received a COVID-19 vaccine. Sequences were derived from CD4+ T cells from PBMCs cultured with HCoV-229E spike peptides, sampled after COVID-19 vaccination. The chain is built from TRBV5-6 and TRBJ2-6; D is unclear. This chain's CDR3 is CASSLEGANVLTF. CDR3 DNA sequence: TGTGCCAGCAGCTTGGAAGGGGCCAACGTCCTGACTTTC.